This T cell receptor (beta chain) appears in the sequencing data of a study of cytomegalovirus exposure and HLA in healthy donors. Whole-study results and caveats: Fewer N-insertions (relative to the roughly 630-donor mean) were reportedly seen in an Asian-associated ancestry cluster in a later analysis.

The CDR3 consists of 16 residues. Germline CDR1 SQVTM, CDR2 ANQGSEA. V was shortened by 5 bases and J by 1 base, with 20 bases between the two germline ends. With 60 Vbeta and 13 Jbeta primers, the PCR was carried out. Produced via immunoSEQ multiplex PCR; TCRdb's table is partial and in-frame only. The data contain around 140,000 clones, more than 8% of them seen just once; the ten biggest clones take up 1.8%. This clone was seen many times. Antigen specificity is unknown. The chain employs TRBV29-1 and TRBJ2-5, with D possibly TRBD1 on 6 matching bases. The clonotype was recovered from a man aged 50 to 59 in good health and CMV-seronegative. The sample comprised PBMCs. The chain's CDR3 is CSVRGDRLGIQETQYF. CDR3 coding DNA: TGCAGCGTTAGGGGAGACAGGCTGGGGATCCAAGAGACCCAGTACTTC.